The next 24 T cell receptor beta chains were all read from a single sample in a study of CD4 T cell repertoires in COVID-19. This table comes from immunoSEQ multiplex PCR, and its TCRdb copy is limited to in-frame clones, with some not included. This table has more than 65,000 clones, about 83% appearing once. The sequencing used CD4+ T cells from peripheral blood, collected after recovery from COVID-19. The receptors come from a human donor who had COVID-19.

The chain joins TRBV30 to TRBJ1-1; D unresolved. Trimming cost V 0 bases and J 1 base, with 6 bases left between them. The CDR3 extends over 13 amino acids. The germline CDR1 and CDR2 sequences are GTSNPN and SVGIG (reference sequence). This chain's CDR3 is CAWSVRGNTEAFF. In nucleotides, the CDR3 is TGTGCCTGGAGTGTACGCGGGAACACTGAAGCTTTCTTT.

The J gene is TRBJ2-1, the V gene TRBV12-2; TRBD1 was called by the table and not checked on the DNA. TRBV12-2 is assigned pseudogene status. This CDR3 contains 20 residues. This CDR3 is CASRLPRDRGLKRGEDEQFF. The CDR3 DNA reads TGTGCAAGTCGCTTGCCAAGGGACAGGGGGCTGAAAAGGGGAGAGGATGAGCAGTTCTTC.

This chain links TRBV11-2 with TRBJ1-5, with 8 nucleotides matching TRBD1. Germline loops: CDR1 SGHAT, CDR2 FQNNGV. V trimming: 3 bases; J trimming: 2 bases; junction bases outside the gene matches: 3. This CDR3 region has 15 residues. The CDR3 bases are TGTGCCAGCAGCTTCCAGGGGGCGGGCAATCAGCCCCAGCATTTT. Translating gives CASSFQGAGNQPQHF. Full variable domain (missing parts from reference TRBV11-2 and TRBJ1-5): EAGVAQSPRYKIIEKRQSVAFWCNPISGHATLYWYQQILGQGPKLLIQFQNNGVVDDSQLPKDRFSAERLKGVDSTLKIQPAKLEDSAVYLCASSFQGAGNQPQHFGDGTRLSIL.

V is TRBV9 and J is TRBJ2-3; 12 bases align to TRBD2. In germline, CDR1 is SGDLS, CDR2 YYNGEE. The CDR3 totals 17 residues. V was clipped by 3 bases and J by 1 base; unmatched bases: 6. CDR3 DNA sequence: TGTGCCAGCAGCGCTGAGACTAGCGGGGGACGCACAGATACGCAGTATTTT. It translates to CASSAETSGGRTDTQYF.

This sequence joins TRBV11-2 and TRBJ1-4; D is possibly TRBD1 (5 bases). The CDR3 runs to 15 residues. V was shortened by 6 bases and J by 7 bases, with 18 bases between the two germline ends. Germline loops: CDR1 SGHAT, CDR2 FQNNGV. CDR3 sequence (DNA): TGTGCCAGCAGTCCTCCATTGGGGGACGGTGAAAAACTGTTTTTT. Its translation: CASSPPLGDGEKLFF. Full variable domain (outside the CDR3, taken from reference TRBV11-2 and TRBJ1-4): EAGVAQSPRYKIIEKRQSVAFWCNPISGHATLYWYQQILGQGPKLLIQFQNNGVVDDSQLPKDRFSAERLKGVDSTLKIQPAKLEDSAVYLCASSPPLGDGEKLFFGSGTQLSVL.

The gene calls are TRBV3-1 (or the pseudogene TRBV3-2) and TRBJ1-3; D not certain. The CDR3 spans 16 residues. Germline V gene lookup returns CDR1 LGHDT and CDR2 YNNKEL (reference sequence). Trimming cost V 0 bases and J 2 bases, with 11 bases left between them. CDR3 in amino acids: CASSQDSRAPGNTIYF. As DNA, the CDR3 is TGTGCCAGCAGCCAAGATAGCCGGGCGCCTGGAAACACCATATATTTT.

The V call is TRBV9, the J call TRBJ1-4; a weak D match, TRBD1 (6 bases). Germline V gene lookup returns CDR1 SGDLS and CDR2 YYNGEE. V was clipped by 4 bases and J by 0 bases, with 16 bases between them. The CDR3 extends over 17 amino acids. The CDR3 coding sequence is TGTGCCAGCAGCCCTCCGAAAGGGGGACCAACTAATGAAAAACTGTTTTTT. It specifies CASSPPKGGPTNEKLFF.

There are a few counts of this clone. The gene calls are TRBV5-1 and TRBJ1-5; 8 nucleotides line up with TRBD1. The CDR3 runs to 16 residues. The J segment lost 4 bases and the V segment lost 2 bases, leaving 8 bases of the junction unmatched. CDR1 is SGHRS, CDR2 YFSETQ, per germline. CDR3 sequence (DNA): TGCGCCAGCAGCTTCGGGCCCACAGGGGGAAATCAGCCCCAGCATTTT. Translation gives CASSFGPTGGNQPQHF.

V is TRBV6-5 and J is TRBJ2-3, with TRBD1 identical over 8 bases. Germline assignment: CDR1 MNHEY and CDR2 SVGAGI. Germline trimming cut 7 bases from V and 2 bases from J; bases unmatched to any gene: 8. This CDR3 contains 15 residues. The CDR3 protein is CASNKQGVLTDTQYF. CDR3 in DNA: TGTGCCAGCAATAAACAGGGGGTCCTCACAGATACGCAGTATTTT.

This clone was recorded at least ten times. The chain has TRBV7-3 and TRBJ1-1, with 7 bases fitting TRBD1. This CDR3 comprises 14 residues. Germline trimming cut 2 bases from V and 0 bases from J; bases unmatched to any gene: 0. Germline CDR1 SGHTA, CDR2 FQGTGA. The CDR3: CASSLDRVNTEAFF. The CDR3 DNA sequence: TGTGCCAGCAGCTTAGACAGGGTGAACACTGAAGCTTTCTTT.

The rearrangement uses TRBV14 and TRBJ2-7; D may be TRBD1 or TRBD2 (6 bases each). Trimming cost V 3 bases and J 6 bases, with 21 bases left between them. The V gene's germline CDR1 is SGHDN and CDR2 FVKESK. CDR3 size: 16 residues. CDR3 amino acids: CASSQGGLETRAEQYF. The CDR3 DNA reads TGTGCCAGCAGCCAGGGGGGCCTCGAAACGCGTGCCGAGCAGTACTTC.

In this sample, this clone turned up once. The CDR3 reads CASSRQMTDTQYF. CDR3 nucleotide sequence: TGCGCCAGCAGTAGACAGATGACAGATACGCAGTATTTT. This chain links TRBV10-1 with TRBJ2-3; possible D gene TRBD1, 5 bases. CDR3 length: 13 residues. Germline CDR1 is WNHNN and CDR2 is SYGVQD (reference sequence). Trimming took off 5 bases at V and 3 bases at J, with 9 bases between the two ends.

This clone was seen once. The chain couples TRBV7-3 to TRBJ2-7; D is uncertain. The CDR3 loop spans 15 amino acids. Germline V gene sequence: CDR1 SGHTA, CDR2 FQGTGA. V was trimmed by 2 bases and J by 3 bases, leaving 14 bases between them. Here the CDR3 DNA reads TGTGCCAGCAGCTTACGAGAGAGGCTACTCTACGAGCAGTACTTC. Protein sequence: CASSLRERLLYEQYF. Variable domain in full (rest from reference TRBV7-3 and TRBJ2-7): GAGVSQTPSNKVTEKGKYVELRCDPISGHTALYWYRQSLGQGPEFLIYFQGTGAADDSGLPNDRFFAVRPEGSVSTLKIQRTERGDSAVYLCASSLRERLLYEQYFGPGTRLTVT.

The CDR3, as DNA: TGCGCCAGCAGCTCGAGCGGAACAGGGGCGCGGGAGACCCAGTACTTC. Its protein product is CASSSSGTGARETQYF. The chain uses TRBV5-1 and TRBJ2-5; 7 bases agree with TRBD1. Germline V gene data show CDR1 as SGHRS and CDR2 as YFSETQ. The CDR3 runs to 16 residues. J gave up 5 bases and V 3 bases, and 13 bases lay outside the gene matches.

The chain uses TRBV6-5 and TRBJ2-7, with D possibly being TRBD1 (6 bases). The CDR3 is 14 amino acids. Germline V gene sequence: CDR1 MNHEY, CDR2 SVGAGI. The V and J ends lost 8 bases and 1 base respectively, with 15 bases between them. CDR3 sequence (DNA): TGTGCCAGCCGAGGTCGGACAGAGTCCTACGAGCAGTACTTC. This sequence encodes CASRGRTESYEQYF.

This clone was seen a few times. J is TRBJ2-3 and V is TRBV7-9; TRBD1 is a possible D gene (5 bases). Between the trimmed V and J ends, which lost 10 bases and 1 base, there was a span of 24 bases. Germline V gene lookup returns CDR1 SEHNR and CDR2 FQNEAQ (reference sequence). CDR3 length: 17 amino acids. The CDR3 is CATGHLLGKVGTDTQYF. CDR3 nucleotide sequence: TGTGCCACCGGACATCTACTGGGCAAAGTGGGCACAGATACGCAGTATTTT. Full variable domain (outside the CDR3, taken from reference TRBV7-9 and TRBJ2-3): DTGVSQNPRHKITKRGQNVTFRCDPISEHNRLYWYRQTLGQGPEFLTYFQNEAQLEKSRLLSDRFSAERPKGSFSTLEIQRTEQGDSAMYLCATGHLLGKVGTDTQYFGPGTRLTVL.

Comment on this clone: Other DNA sequences from this sample encode an identical CDR3 as well. The chain combines TRBV3-1 (or the pseudogene TRBV3-2) with TRBJ2-7; no firm D call. From germline, CDR1 is LGHDT and CDR2 YNNKEL (reference sequence). CDR3 length: 11 residues. The V end was cut by 2 bases, the J end by 3 bases, with 2 bases between. The CDR3 loop is CASSQSYEQYF. In DNA, the CDR3 is TGTGCCAGCAGCCAAAGCTACGAGCAGTACTTC.

V usage is TRBV19 and J usage is TRBJ1-2; 7 bases map to TRBD1. CDR1 is LNHDA and CDR2 is SQIVND in the germline V gene (reference sequence). V was pared by 4 bases and J by 4 bases, with 9 bases of the junction left unmatched. There are 15 residues in the CDR3. The CDR3 bases are TGTGCCAGTAGTAGCAACAGGGGCGGTCGCTATGGCTACACCTTC. It specifies CASSSNRGGRYGYTF.

The rearrangement links TRBV6-1 to TRBJ1-2; D not certain. V was trimmed by 4 bases and J by 5 bases, leaving 14 bases between them. Germline CDR1 is MNHNS and CDR2 is SASEGT. The CDR3 is 14 residues long. The CDR3 DNA is TGTGCCAGCAGTGGAGACACCTATCTTTATGGCTACACCTTC. Translation gives CASSGDTYLYGYTF.

The J gene is TRBJ1-1, the V gene TRBV7-6; D perhaps matches TRBD1 (5 bases). Germline loops: CDR1 SGHVS, CDR2 FNYEAQ. Trimming cost V 4 bases and J 4 bases, with 10 bases left between them. The CDR3 totals 13 residues. CDR3 bases: TGTGCCAGCAGCTCCGGGGGTATCACTGAAGCTTTCTTT. Amino acid sequence: CASSSGGITEAFF.

This chain joins TRBV18 and TRBJ1-4, with D hard to call. The V and J ends lost 4 bases and 0 bases respectively, with 6 bases between them. Germline values: CDR1 KGHSH, CDR2 LQKENI. This CDR3 has 14 residues. The CDR3 DNA reads TGTGCCAGCTCACGGGGTGCAACTAATGAAAAACTGTTTTTT. The encoded protein is CASSRGATNEKLFF.

CDR3 in DNA: TGTGCCAGCAGCTTGATCCGCGCCCCTGAAGCTTTCTTT. It encodes CASSLIRAPEAFF. V and J are TRBV5-4 and TRBJ1-1; D is unclear. This CDR3 contains 13 residues. Germline V lookup: CDR1 SGHNT, CDR2 YYREEE (reference sequence). V was pared by 1 base and J by 6 bases, with 10 bases between.

The chain recombines TRBV28 with TRBJ2-7; weak D call: TRBD2 (6 bases). Germline V lookup: CDR1 MDHEN, CDR2 SYDVKM. The CDR3 loop spans 15 amino acids. V was clipped by 1 base and J by 0 bases, with 10 bases between them. CDR3: CASSLLADSSYEQYF. The CDR3 DNA follows: TGTGCCAGCAGTTTATTAGCGGATAGCTCCTACGAGCAGTACTTC.

The J gene is TRBJ1-1, the V gene TRBV7-2; tentative D call: TRBD1 (5 bases). This CDR3 comprises 14 residues. Trimming pared 4 bases from V and 3 bases from J, leaving 12 bases between. Germline-derived CDR1 and CDR2 are SGHTA and FQGNSA. In DNA, the CDR3 is TGTGCCAGCAGCTCAAAAAGGGGCTACACTGAAGCTTTCTTT. Amino acid sequence: CASSSKRGYTEAFF.